This T cell receptor beta chain was profiled in a study of graft-versus-host responses after intestinal transplantation. In the study overall: Multivisceral, liver-intestinal, or isolated intestinal grafts went to recipients. Recipients uniformly received anti-thymocyte globulin induction, followed by tacrolimus and steroids for approximately 3 years.

Processing released intraepithelial and lamina propria lymphocytes from the graft tissue. Using immunoSEQ multiplex PCR, the repertoire was profiled, and TCRdb retains in-frame clones only, with some absent. Of 4,000 to 6,000 clones listed, over 60% are singletons. The material was ileum tissue, obtained around 250 days after intestinal transplant. The clonotype comes from a human patient who received an intestinal transplant, so some T cells may come from the graft donor.

CDR3 sequence (DNA): TGTGCCAGCAGTTTATCTCCGACCACTACCTACGAGCAGTACTTC. Protein: CASSLSPTTTYEQYF. The chain has TRBV27 and TRBJ2-7; no definite D call. Germline-derived CDR1 and CDR2 are MNHEY and SMNVEV (reference sequence). V lost 0 bases, J lost 2 bases, and 11 bases lay in between. This CDR3 spans 15 amino acids.